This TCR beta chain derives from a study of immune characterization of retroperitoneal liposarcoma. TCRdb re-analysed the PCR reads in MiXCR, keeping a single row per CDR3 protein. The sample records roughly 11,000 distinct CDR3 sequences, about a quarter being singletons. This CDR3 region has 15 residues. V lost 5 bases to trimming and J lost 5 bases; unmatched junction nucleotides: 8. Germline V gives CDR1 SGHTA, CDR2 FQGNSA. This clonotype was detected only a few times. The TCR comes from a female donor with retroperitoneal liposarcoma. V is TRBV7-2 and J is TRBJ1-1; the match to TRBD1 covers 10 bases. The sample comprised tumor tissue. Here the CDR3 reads CASSPRTGGYTEAFF. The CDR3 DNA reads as TGTGCCAGCAGCCCCCGGACAGGGGGATATACTGAAGCTTTCTTT.